The 18 T cell receptor beta chains reported below all come from one sample, sequenced in a study of T cell clonality in common variable immunodeficiency. The data were produced by immunoSEQ multiplex PCR, yet TCRdb's version contains in-frame clones alone and is incomplete. The profile covers approximately 81,000 clones, none occurring a single time. The sample taken for sequencing was peripheral blood mononuclear cells. These receptors were taken from a person aged 18 to 69 in good health.

This clone was counted ten times or more. The missing CDR3 end, 3 residues past where the read stops, is filled in from the germline J gene. The rearrangement uses TRBV24-1 and TRBJ2-1; 12 bases are shared with TRBD2. Losses at the gene ends were 4 bases for V and 7 bases for J; bases not matched to a gene: 7. The CDR3 extends over 16 amino acids. CDR1 and CDR2 from the germline V gene are KGHDR and SFDVKD. The CDR3 DNA, read in part, is TGTGCCACCAGTGAGATACTAGCGGGAGGTAAGAATGAG. Translated: CATSEILAGGKNE. The entire CDR3 reads CATSEILAGGKNEQFF.

This clone has ten or more counts. The read terminates 3 residues ahead of where the CDR3 ends, so the germline J gene completes it. This chain joins TRBV2 and TRBJ2-4, with 9 positions matching TRBD2. The V and J ends lost 3 bases and 7 bases, in that order; junction bases with no gene match: 10. Germline V gene sequence: CDR1 SNHLY, CDR2 FYNNEI. The CDR3 spans 16 residues. Partial CDR3 DNA: TGTGCCAGCAGTGAGGGGCATAGCGGGAGTGGGAACATT. Translating it yields CASSEGHSGSGNI. The whole CDR3 region reads CASSEGHSGSGNIQYF.

This clone was seen repeatedly, ten times or more. The read falls 3 residues short of the CDR3 end, and the missing part is taken from the germline J gene. The gene calls are TRBV10-1 and TRBJ2-5, with D perhaps matching TRBD1 (6 bases). V dropped 3 bases and J dropped 4 bases, with 12 bases sitting between them. CDR3 length: 14 amino acids. Germline-derived CDR1 and CDR2 are WNHNN and SYGVQD (reference sequence). Incomplete CDR3 DNA: TGCGCCAGCAGTGATCTCAGGGGACCAGAGACC. Its protein product is CASSDLRGPET. The CDR3 reads in full as CASSDLRGPETQYF.

This clone was found many times. The read stops 3 residues short of the end of the CDR3; the missing end is completed from the germline J gene. The rearrangement joins TRBV7-6 to TRBJ2-5, with TRBD2 matching over 10 bases. With 5 bases clipped from V and 4 bases from J, the junction kept 13 bases outside the gene matches. This CDR3 contains 17 residues. Germline CDR1 reads SGHVS; CDR2 reads FNYEAQ. CDR3 sequence: CASSLGLAGEVGETQYF. The sequenced part of the CDR3 DNA is TGTGCCAGCAGCCTAGGGCTAGCGGGAGAGGTGGGAGAGACC.

This clone was observed many times. The read ends 3 residues shy of where the CDR3 ends; the end is completed using the germline J gene. V is TRBV5-5 and J is TRBJ2-7; the D gene is possibly TRBD2 (6 bases). This CDR3 has 13 residues. Deletions cut 4 bases from V and 4 bases from J, with 12 bases between. Germline V lookup: CDR1 SGHKS, CDR2 YYEKEE (reference sequence). CDR3 protein: CASSGGNLYEQYF. The covered CDR3 bases are TGTGCCAGCAGCGGCGGGAATCTTTACGAG.

This clone was seen many times. The read falls 3 residues short of the CDR3 end, and the missing part is taken from the germline J gene. The rearrangement links TRBV19 to TRBJ2-1; 7 bases line up with TRBD1. CDR1 LNHDA and CDR2 SQIVND come from the germline V gene (reference sequence). J was trimmed by 4 bases and V by 8 bases; bases with no gene match: 11. This CDR3 is 15 amino acids long. The sequenced CDR3 bases are TGTGCCAGTCGTCGAGGGGACAGATCTTACAATGAG. It encodes CASRRGDRSYNE. In full, the CDR3 is CASRRGDRSYNEQFF.

This clone was observed at least ten times. Sequencing ends 3 residues short of the CDR3 end; the germline J gene provides the rest. The rearrangement uses TRBV10-3 and TRBJ2-3; the match to TRBD2 covers 8 bases. The junction had 9 bases not matched to a gene; V was cut back by 0 bases and J by 7 bases. Germline assignment: CDR1 ENHRY and CDR2 SYGVKD. The CDR3 contains 16 residues. The CDR3 is CAISESGLADAYTQYF. Incomplete CDR3 DNA: TGTGCCATCAGTGAGTCTGGACTAGCAGACGCATATACG.

This clone was seen at least ten times. The missing CDR3 end, 3 residues past where the read stops, is filled in from the germline J gene. This rearrangement joins TRBV6-2 or TRBV6-3 to TRBJ2-7; a weak D match, TRBD1 (5 bases). The V end lost 4 bases, the J end lost 2 bases, and 15 bases lay between the germline ends. The CDR3 is made up of 15 amino acids. Germline V gene lookup returns CDR1 MNHEY and CDR2 SVGEGT. Partial CDR3 DNA: TGTGCCAGCAGTTCAATACAGGTCGCACCCTACGAG. Translation gives CASSSIQVAPYE. The entire CDR3 sequence reads CASSSIQVAPYEQYF.

This clone was observed many times. The CDR3 is cut off 3 residues early in the read; its end comes from the germline J gene. The genes are TRBV5-1 and TRBJ1-4; 11 bases line up with TRBD1. CDR1 is SGHRS, CDR2 YFSETQ, per germline. With 0 bases clipped from V and 6 bases from J, the junction kept 4 bases outside the gene matches. The CDR3 length is 16 residues. The chain's CDR3 is CASSLGLGQGDEKLFF. CDR3 DNA, as far as it was read: TGCGCCAGCAGCTTGGGACTGGGACAGGGGGATGAAAAA. The whole variable domain, filled in from reference TRBV5-1 and TRBJ1-4, reads KAGVTQTPRYLIKTRGQQVTLSCSPISGHRSVSWYQQTPGQGLQFLFEYFSETQRNKGNFPGRFSGRQFSNSRSEMNVSTLELGDSALYLCASSLGLGQGDEKLFFGSGTQLSVL.

This clone was recorded at least ten times. The read ends 3 residues shy of where the CDR3 ends; the end is completed using the germline J gene. V usage is TRBV7-3 and J usage is TRBJ2-7, with TRBD1 matching 8 bases. From germline, CDR1 is SGHTA and CDR2 FQGTGA. The CDR3 is made up of 13 amino acids. V lost 4 bases to trimming and J lost 6 bases; unmatched junction nucleotides: 5. CDR3: CASSSGQGGEQYF. The CDR3 bases that were read are TGTGCCAGCAGCTCAGGACAGGGTGGCGAG.

This clone was seen many times. Read coverage stops 3 residues before the CDR3 terminus; the germline J gene supplies the remainder. The chain uses TRBV14 and TRBJ2-3; D remains ambiguous. Germline V gives CDR1 SGHDN, CDR2 FVKESK. The ends were cut back, 4 bases at V and 0 bases at J, with 8 bases in the middle. The CDR3 covers 14 residues. CDR3 DNA (partial): TGTGCCAGCAGCCCACACGTTAGCACAGATACG. Protein: CASSPHVSTDT. The full CDR3 protein reads CASSPHVSTDTQYF.

This clone was seen repeatedly, ten times or more. Coverage ceases 3 residues before the CDR3 finishes, and the germline J gene fills in the end. This chain uses TRBV7-2 with TRBJ2-3; D is possibly TRBD2 (5 bases). Trimming pared 5 bases from V and 6 bases from J, leaving 9 bases between. Germline V gene data show CDR1 as SGHTA and CDR2 as FQGNSA. This CDR3 has 12 amino acids. The CDR3 bases that were read are TGTGCCAGCAGCCTTACTAGGGATACG. Translated, it gives CASSLTRDT. The full CDR3 is CASSLTRDTQYF.

This clone has ten or more counts. The read comes to an end 3 residues before the CDR3 does, leaving the germline J gene to fill in the end. The chain carries TRBV5-1 and TRBJ1-5; a weak D match, TRBD1 (5 bases). The germline V and J ends were trimmed by 5 bases and 2 bases, with 14 bases remaining between them. The CDR3 totals 15 residues. Looked up from germline, CDR1 is SGHRS and CDR2 is YFSETQ. The DNA read from the CDR3 is TGCGCCAGCAGGCCATCGACAGCACGCAATCAGCCC. Its protein is CASRPSTARNQP. The whole CDR3 reads CASRPSTARNQPQHF. Full variable domain (remainder filled in from reference TRBV5-1 and TRBJ1-5): KAGVTQTPRYLIKTRGQQVTLSCSPISGHRSVSWYQQTPGQGLQFLFEYFSETQRNKGNFPGRFSGRQFSNSRSEMNVSTLELGDSALYLCASRPSTARNQPQHFGDGTRLSIL.

Ten or more counts support this clone. The CDR3 extends 3 residues past the end of the read, so its final part is completed from the germline J gene. This sequence joins TRBV7-2 and TRBJ2-7; D gene unclear. The V gene's germline CDR1 is SGHTA and CDR2 FQGNSA. V dropped 5 bases and J dropped 0 bases, with 11 bases sitting between them. This CDR3 contains 14 residues. The sequenced CDR3 bases are TGTGCCAGCAGCCCTATTGCGAACTCCTACGAG. Translation: CASSPIANSYE. The whole CDR3 is CASSPIANSYEQYF. Full variable domain (missing parts from reference TRBV7-2 and TRBJ2-7): GAGVSQSPSNKVTEKGKDVELRCDPISGHTALYWYRQSLGQGLEFLIYFQGNSAPDKSGLPSDRFSAERTGGSVSTLTIQRTQQEDSAVYLCASSPIANSYEQYFGPGTRLTVT.

This clone appeared many times. The observed sequence ends 3 residues before the CDR3 terminus, with the missing tail filled in from the germline J gene. The chain joins TRBV11-2 to TRBJ2-5, with D perhaps matching TRBD1 (6 bases). CDR1 is SGHAT, CDR2 FQNNGV, per germline. This CDR3 is 13 amino acids long. The ends were cut back, 5 bases at V and 2 bases at J, with 9 bases in the middle. The CDR3 sequence: CASSIGQQETQYF. CDR3 DNA (partial): TGTGCCAGCAGCATTGGACAGCAAGAGACC. Based on the CDR3 plus reference TRBV11-2 and TRBJ2-5, the full variable domain is EAGVAQSPRYKIIEKRQSVAFWCNPISGHATLYWYQQILGQGPKLLIQFQNNGVVDDSQLPKDRFSAERLKGVDSTLKIQPAKLEDSAVYLCASSIGQQETQYFGPGTRLLVL.

This clone was recorded many times. This CDR3 is CASRDQTGGVYGYTF. The sequenced CDR3 bases are TGTGCCAGCCGTGATCAGACAGGAGGTGTCTATGGC. The V call is TRBV12-3 or TRBV12-4, the J call TRBJ1-2; tentatively, D is TRBD1 (6 bases). The read gets to within 3 residues of the CDR3 end, and the germline J gene fills in the rest. V shed 8 bases and J shed 4 bases, with 20 bases lying between them. The CDR3 is made up of 15 amino acids.

This clone was detected many times. The read stops 3 residues short of the end of the CDR3; the missing end is completed from the germline J gene. This chain connects TRBV29-1 to TRBJ2-2; D is uncertain. Trimming left V 6 bases short and J 1 base short, with 6 bases between. Germline loops: CDR1 SQVTM, CDR2 ANQGSEA. There are 12 residues in the CDR3. CDR3 DNA, as far as it was read: TGCAGCGTGGCACAGAACACCGGGGAG. Translating it yields CSVAQNTGE. The CDR3 in full is CSVAQNTGELFF.

This clone was detected many times. The read falls 3 residues short of the CDR3 end, and the missing part is taken from the germline J gene. This chain uses TRBV4-1 with TRBJ1-3; 8 nucleotides line up with TRBD1. Germline CDR1 is MGHRA and CDR2 is YSYEKL. Trimming at V came to 3 bases and at J to 0 bases, leaving 4 bases not matched to a gene. The CDR3 has 16 amino acids. CDR3 region: CASSQGDRLSGNTIYF. The CDR3 bases that were read are TGCGCCAGCAGCCAGGGGGACAGGCTCTCTGGAAACACC.